The 21 T cell receptor beta chains in this list originate from one sample, sequenced in a study of T cell changes during pregnancy in multiple sclerosis. Some clones are missing from TCRdb's copy, which holds only in-frame ones; the method was immunoSEQ multiplex PCR. The table has 66,000 or so clones, over 80% seen once. Sequencing used peripheral blood, obtained in the first trimester of pregnancy. These receptors came from a female donor in good health, enrolled as a control in a pregnancy study.

The rearrangement joins TRBV29-1 to TRBJ1-2; D possibly corresponds to TRBD1 (6 bases). The CDR3 is made up of 11 amino acids. V gave up 4 bases and J gave up 6 bases, with 9 bases separating them. Germline CDR1 reads SQVTM; CDR2 reads ANQGSEA. The CDR3 loop reads CSVAGVDGYTF. The CDR3 region has the DNA TGCAGCGTTGCAGGGGTCGATGGCTACACCTTC.

The J gene is TRBJ2-5, the V gene TRBV5-1; 15 nucleotides line up with TRBD2. Germline V lookup: CDR1 SGHRS, CDR2 YFSETQ. With 4 bases clipped from V and 0 bases from J, the junction kept 10 bases outside the gene matches. The CDR3 contains 19 residues. The CDR3 reads CASSQGPGLAGGHQETQYF. The CDR3 DNA follows: TGCGCCAGCAGCCAGGGACCGGGACTAGCGGGGGGCCACCAAGAGACCCAGTACTTC.

CDR3 nucleotides: TGTGCCAGCAGTTTACAGGGTGGCGAGCAGTACTTC. It translates to CASSLQGGEQYF. The chain employs TRBV27 and TRBJ2-5; D possibly corresponds to TRBD1 (5 bases). Matching the DNA end better, TRBJ2-7 makes the J call doubtful. Germline V gene sequence: CDR1 MNHEY, CDR2 SMNVEV (reference sequence). The CDR3 consists of 12 residues.

Comment on this clone: Additional DNA sequences in this sample encode the identical CDR3. V and J are TRBV9 and TRBJ2-7; 10 nucleotides agree with TRBD1. CDR3 size: 15 residues. The junction had 1 base not matched to a gene; V was cut back by 0 bases and J by 1 base. Germline V CDR1 and CDR2: SGDLS, YYNGEE. CDR3 residues: CASSVGTGGSYEQYF. The CDR3 bases are TGTGCCAGCAGCGTAGGGACAGGGGGTTCCTACGAGCAGTACTTC.

CDR3 sequence (DNA): TGTGCCAGCAGCTTAGCGTTCGCCCCGTCAGAAGGCTACACCTTC. Its protein is CASSLAFAPSEGYTF. The chain recombines TRBV7-8 with TRBJ1-2; D uncertain. Trimming removed 0 bases at V and 8 bases at J, with 16 bases between. The CDR3 extends over 15 amino acids. Germline assignment: CDR1 SGHVS and CDR2 FQNEAQ.

V and J are TRBV29-1 and TRBJ2-3, with 8 bases lining up with TRBD2. The CDR3 length is 15 residues. The V segment lost 5 bases and the J segment 4 bases; nucleotides outside the gene matches: 11. Germline-derived CDR1 and CDR2 are SQVTM and ANQGSEA. The CDR3 sequence: CSVQIASGPPDTQYF. The CDR3, as DNA: TGCAGCGTTCAGATCGCTAGCGGGCCACCAGATACGCAGTATTTT.

The chain employs TRBV5-1 and TRBJ1-4, with D hard to call. This CDR3 contains 15 residues. CDR1 SGHRS and CDR2 YFSETQ come from the germline V gene. V gave up 0 bases and J gave up 0 bases, with 6 bases separating them. This CDR3 reads CASSLDGATNEKLFF. CDR3 DNA: TGCGCCAGCAGCTTGGACGGGGCAACTAATGAAAAACTGTTTTTT.

The chain carries TRBV6-5 and TRBJ1-1; D perhaps matches TRBD1 (5 bases). CDR3 length: 12 amino acids. The V end was cut by 5 bases, the J end by 5 bases, with 9 bases between. Germline V gene sequence: CDR1 MNHEY, CDR2 SVGAGI. CDR3 in amino acids: CASSGGWTEAFF. CDR3 nucleotide sequence: TGTGCCAGCAGTGGGGGGTGGACTGAAGCTTTCTTT.

The CDR3 loop reads CASSRSNLPLHF. DNA for the CDR3: TGTGCCAGCAGCCGGTCAAATCTACCCCTCCACTTT. The chain joins TRBV7-2 to TRBJ1-6; D gene unclear. The germline V and J ends were trimmed by 5 bases and 12 bases, with 11 bases remaining between them. The CDR3 runs 12 residues. Germline lookup yields CDR1 SGHTA and CDR2 FQGNSA.

CDR3 protein: CASSHRGNYGYTF. In DNA form, the CDR3 reads TGTGCCAGCAGTCACAGGGGGAACTATGGCTACACCTTC. V is TRBV5-4 and J is TRBJ1-2; TRBD1 agrees at 8 bases. From germline, CDR1 is SGHNT and CDR2 YYREEE (reference sequence). The CDR3 has 13 residues. J lost 2 bases, V lost 5 bases, and 2 bases had no gene match.

The rearrangement links TRBV7-2 to TRBJ2-2; D is uncertain. CDR3 length equals 12 residues. Trimming cost V 3 bases and J 6 bases, with 5 bases left between them. Germline V gives CDR1 SGHTA, CDR2 FQGNSA. CDR3 nucleotides: TGTGCCAGCAGCTTCTTCTCCGGGGAGCTGTTTTTT. Translated: CASSFFSGELFF.

The chain carries TRBV11-1 and TRBJ2-2; 9 nucleotides line up with TRBD1. The germline CDR1 and CDR2 sequences are SGHAT and FQDESV (reference sequence). V was clipped by 11 bases and J by 5 bases; unmatched bases: 6. The CDR3 totals 13 residues. CDR3 in DNA: TGTGCCGCAATGGACAGGGGAACCGGGGAGCTGTTTTTT. Translating it yields CAAMDRGTGELFF.

The rearrangement links TRBV4-1 to TRBJ2-2; D possibly corresponds to TRBD1 (6 bases). Germline values: CDR1 MGHRA, CDR2 YSYEKL. Trimming pared 3 bases from V and 7 bases from J, leaving 18 bases between. The CDR3 extends over 16 amino acids. DNA of the CDR3: TGCGCCAGCAGCCACCCTACGGGACACCAAAACGGGGAGCTGTTTTTT. Its protein product is CASSHPTGHQNGELFF.

J is TRBJ2-5 and V is TRBV11-3, with TRBD1 matching over 7 bases. The V and J ends lost 2 bases and 5 bases, in that order; junction bases with no gene match: 8. Looked up from germline, CDR1 is SGHNT and CDR2 is YENEEA. There are 15 residues in the CDR3. For the CDR3, the DNA is TGTGCCAGCAGCTTAATCACAGACAGGGTGGAGACCCAGTACTTC. Protein: CASSLITDRVETQYF.

The V and J genes are TRBV5-1 and TRBJ1-1; D is undetermined. With 6 bases removed from V and 4 bases from J, the gap between germline ends came to 16 bases. Germline assignment: CDR1 SGHRS and CDR2 YFSETQ. This CDR3 has 14 residues. The CDR3 here is CASTPLIGSTEAFF. Here the CDR3 DNA reads TGCGCCAGCACTCCGCTTATAGGGAGCACTGAAGCTTTCTTT.

The chain joins TRBV7-3 to TRBJ1-1, with D maybe TRBD1 (5 bases). Germline V gene sequence: CDR1 SGHTA, CDR2 FQGTGA. V dropped 2 bases and J dropped 0 bases, with 10 bases sitting between them. The CDR3 contains 15 residues. CDR3 bases: TGTGCCAGCAGCTTATCTGGGGGGATGAACACTGAAGCTTTCTTT. This encodes CASSLSGGMNTEAFF.

The chain uses TRBV25-1 and TRBJ1-4; 12 bases line up with TRBD1. This CDR3 contains 17 residues. Germline trimming cut 0 bases from V and 8 bases from J; bases unmatched to any gene: 7. The germline V gene encodes CDR1 MGHDK and CDR2 SYGVNS. The CDR3 sequence: CASSEYRGTGGREKLFF. DNA for the CDR3: TGTGCCAGCAGTGAATATCGGGGGACAGGGGGCCGAGAAAAACTGTTTTTT.

The chain employs TRBV5-1 and TRBJ2-1; D unresolved. Germline V gene sequence: CDR1 SGHRS, CDR2 YFSETQ. Trimming took 0 bases from V and 12 from J, leaving 13 bases between them. The CDR3 has 13 residues. The CDR3 region is CASSLAPGALQFF. CDR3 coding DNA: TGCGCCAGCAGCTTGGCCCCCGGAGCTTTGCAGTTCTTC.

This clone was counted once. V usage is TRBV4-1 and J usage is TRBJ1-5, with 7 bases lining up with TRBD1. Germline-derived CDR1 and CDR2 are MGHRA and YSYEKL. The ends lost 0 bases at V and 2 bases at J; junction bases unmatched: 4. The CDR3 sequence is 16 residues long. CDR3 sequence: CASSQEFDRGNQPQHF. CDR3 DNA: TGCGCCAGCAGCCAAGAATTCGACAGGGGCAATCAGCCCCAGCATTTT.

This chain uses TRBV4-2 with TRBJ2-3, with D possibly TRBD2 on 6 matching bases. The CDR3 is made up of 15 amino acids. V lost 1 base and J 1 base, leaving 9 bases between the germline ends. From germline, CDR1 is LGHNA and CDR2 YNFKEQ. The CDR3 DNA reads as TGTGCCAGCAGCCAAGGAGGGACTGGCACAGATACGCAGTATTTT. Residues: CASSQGGTGTDTQYF.

The chain joins TRBV29-1 to TRBJ2-3, with a weak D call TRBD1 (5 bases). The germline CDR1 and CDR2 sequences are SQVTM and ANQGSEA. With 6 bases removed from V and 0 bases from J, the gap between germline ends came to 10 bases. CDR3 size: 13 residues. In DNA, the CDR3 is TGCAGCGTAACAGGATATAGCACAGATACGCAGTATTTT. Amino acids: CSVTGYSTDTQYF.